This passage covers 3 T cell receptor beta chains from one sample sequenced in a study of CD8+ T cells in alopecia areata. Extracted RNA was reverse transcribed, and the resulting cDNA served as sequencing template. Assay used: immunoSEQ multiplex PCR; TCRdb lists only in-frame clones, some missing. The data hold about 140,000 clones, with around 49% observed a single time. The sequencing used CD4+ T cells sorted from blood, collected at week 0. These receptors were obtained from a human donor with alopecia areata.

The rearrangement joins TRBV2 to TRBJ2-5, with a possible D match to TRBD2 (6 bases). The CDR3 sequence is 13 residues long. Trimming left V 6 bases short and J 2 bases short, with 10 bases between. Germline values: CDR1 SNHLY, CDR2 FYNNEI. In DNA, the CDR3 is TGTGCCAGCAGAGTAGCGGAACAAGAGACCCAGTACTTC. It specifies CASRVAEQETQYF.

This rearrangement joins TRBV5-1 to TRBJ1-4, with D uncertain. This CDR3 contains 16 residues. With 2 bases removed from V and 0 bases from J, the gap between germline ends came to 11 bases. CDR1 is SGHRS, CDR2 YFSETQ, per germline. CDR3 sequence reads: CASSFGRTTTNEKLFF. The CDR3 nucleotides are TGCGCCAGCAGCTTTGGCAGGACCACAACTAATGAAAAACTGTTTTTT.

This clone was counted between two and nine times. The chain combines TRBV5-1 with TRBJ2-2; 8 positions match TRBD2. The length of the CDR3 is 14 residues. Germline V lookup: CDR1 SGHRS, CDR2 YFSETQ. Unmatched junction bases numbered 5, after V lost 4 bases and J lost 6 bases. CDR3 bases: TGCGCCAGCAGCGGCTCGGGAGGGGCCGGGGAGCTGTTTTTT. Its translation: CASSGSGGAGELFF.